This T cell receptor (beta chain) was retrieved from a study of CD8 T cells in ankylosing spondylitis listed by TCRdb under 2017. The study in broad terms: The study profiled T cell receptor beta repertoires in healthy donors and ankylosing spondylitis patients to find disease-linked TCR variants. The full study cohort comprised around 25 ankylosing spondylitis patients and roughly 100 healthy donors. Peripheral blood was sampled, and synovial fluid was additionally collected from ankylosing spondylitis patients.

Taken from the germline V gene, the CDR1 and CDR2 loops are SGDLS and YYNGEE. Trimming costs V 2 bases and J 1 base, and their ends lie 12 bases apart. The CDR3 numbers 15 residues from cysteine through phenylalanine. The sequence is cut down to CDR3 DNA, 45 bases in frame from base 1. This clonotype was detected ten times or more. This receptor's antigen is unknown. No base-level quality is on record; no much larger clone is a single base apart. Sequenced on an Illumina HiSeq 2500. Quantitative 5'-RACE with molecular barcodes was used to prepare TCR beta libraries. In the original analysis: To identify disease-linked TCR variants, a new computational method was used, one built on a probabilistic model of VDJ rearrangement. TCRdb reprocessed the public reads (quality trimming at Q25 with fastp, clone calling with MiXCR) and kept in-frame beta chains. Every CDR3 protein is listed once, alongside the most common genes and DNA of its rows. What appears here as the V and J calls and clone size reflects TCRdb's work, not the paper's. A total of around 13,000 distinct CDR3 sequences appear in this sample, roughly 3% of them only once. The ten largest clones take up 8.7% of the sample.

Beyond this particular receptor, the publication reports: Some motif variants had previously been reported in the synovial fluid and blood of reactive arthritis patients, which suggests shared mechanisms of disease initiation. According to the report, matched synovial fluid samples from ankylosing spondylitis patients were significantly enriched for the disease-linked clones. In peripheral blood, the disease-linked clones were found at relatively low frequencies and had a CD8+ phenotype. Blood from ankylosing spondylitis patients appeared to be characterized by a TCR beta motif made up of several highly homologous amino acid variants.

The chain joins TRBV9 to TRBJ1-1; no confident D gene assignment can be made. This receptor was taken from a male donor with ankylosing spondylitis or in good health (not recorded which). Sample: blood, either unsorted or a sorted T cell fraction (not recorded which). The CDR3 is CASSVSGRPNTEAFF. The bases are TGTGCCAGCAGCGTGTCCGGGCGACCGAACACTGAAGCTTTCTTT. Beyond the CDR3, the reference TRBV9 and TRBJ1-1 genes provide the residues; the full variable domain reads: DSGVTQTPKHLITATGQRVTLRCSPRSGDLSVYWYQQSLDQGLQFLIQYYNGEERAKGNILERFSAQQFPDLHSELNLSSLELGDSALYFCASSVSGRPNTEAFFGQGTRLTVV.